This T cell receptor (beta chain) is drawn from a study of technical replicates of blood from a handful of donors. V dropped 7 bases and J dropped 0 bases, with 9 bases sitting between them. Germline-derived CDR1 and CDR2 are WSHSY and SAAADI. The CDR3 consists of 14 residues. Measured with immunoSEQ multiplex PCR; TCRdb has only the in-frame clones, and not every one. The table records 65,000 to 85,000 clones, about 96% of them present only once. The sequence came from a human donor in good health. The rearrangement joins TRBV10-2 to TRBJ1-4; D might be TRBD1 (6 bases). Sequencing used T cells isolated from PBMCs. CDR3 in amino acids: CASIDRPTNEKLFF. The CDR3 DNA reads as TGCGCCAGCATCGACAGGCCAACTAATGAAAAACTGTTTTTT.